The subject of this entry is one T cell receptor beta chain. The antigen remains undetermined. The Oncomine TCR Beta short-read assay was applied to DNA of cultured CD4+ T cells. The source of extracted genomic DNA was cultured CD4+ T cells. TCRdb processed the PCR reads anew with MiXCR; each CDR3 protein has one entry. The data show about 7,600 distinct CDR3 sequences, over 25% seen once. This record comes from a study of vaccination and CD4 T cells after COVID-19. Study-level information: Recovered patients in the cohort numbered six men and four women, two of them Hispanic. Overlapping spike peptides of SARS-CoV-2, HCoV-NL63, HCoV-OC43 and HCoV-229E were used, and cells were stimulated with them. Study-level findings and limits: Median SARS-CoV-2-reactive clonotypes rose from roughly 22 to 38, not significantly.

The CDR3 consists of 16 residues. V lost 1 base and J lost 1; bases outside the gene matches: 7. Germline lookup yields CDR1 MNHEY and CDR2 SMNVEV (reference sequence). Treatment in this sample: approximately 11-day PBMC culture with coronavirus spike peptide pools or control peptides (ViraFEST assay). The unexposed donor provided CD4+ T cells, which were taken before the COVID-19 pandemic (2011-2018). First, ViraFEST expanded antigen-specific T cells with peptide pools, and next it sequenced the TCRs. This sequence joins TRBV27 and TRBJ2-7; TRBD2 agrees at 7 bases. Sequencing was done on a sample of CD4+ T cells from blood, cultured in vitro. This sequence was found in a human donor in good health. For the CDR3, the DNA is TGTGCCAGCAGTTTATTTACGGGAGGCGGGTCCTACGAGCAGTACTTC. It translates to CASSLFTGGGSYEQYF.